This record concerns one TCR beta chain sequence. This CDR3 spans 15 amino acids. J lost 6 bases, V lost 5 bases, and 4 bases had no gene match. CDR1 is LNHDA and CDR2 is SQIVND in the germline V gene (reference sequence). The sample originates from a study of blood T cell repertoires in COVID-19. For the study at large: Researchers got acute and convalescent COVID-19 samples from the United States, Italy and Spain. From T cells, B-cell-depleted T cells, or PBMCs came the material, which was cDNA or gDNA.

In the study's own analysis: Amplifying reference gene primers gave estimates of nucleated cell counts. Profiling relied on immunoSEQ multiplex PCR, and the TCRdb table lists in-frame clones only, not all of them. V, J and clone size are taken as reported in that table, and D and trimming were inferred from the DNA itself. The sample lists 50,000 to 80,000 clones, roughly 86% seen once, with 1.1% to 1.5% in the top ten. The rearrangement links TRBV19 to TRBJ2-1, with 13 bases matching TRBD2. The TCR comes from a man in his 60s with acute or convalescent COVID-19. Sequencing was performed on peripheral blood. This CDR3 reads CASSSGTSGINEQFF. Written as DNA, the CDR3 is TGTGCCAGTAGTTCCGGGACTAGCGGGATCAATGAGCAGTTCTTC.